The clone carrying this T cell receptor beta chain was seen more than once but under ten times. Antigen: not known. The sample is drawn from a study of blood T cells in healthy people across ages. General study results and limits: CMV infection status of these donors was not known.

The authors ran a second PCR of roughly 7 to 11 cycles using a sample-barcoded 5' primer and a J-beta primer mix. TCRdb analysed the 5' RACE reads with MiXCR anew, one entry per CDR3 protein. The repertoire holds some 1.6 million distinct CDR3 sequences, roughly 32% seen once, with approximately 11% in the top ten. V lost 7 bases to trimming and J lost 4 bases, with 12 bases between them. The CDR3 runs 13 residues. Germline CDR1 reads MNHNY; CDR2 reads SVGAGI (reference sequence). Specimen: blood. The clonotype was recovered from a woman under 40 in good health. The genes are TRBV6-6 and TRBJ2-3, with a tentative D call TRBD1 (5 bases). The CDR3 loop reads CASKGASSDTQYF. CDR3 sequence (DNA): TGTGCCAGCAAAGGGGCGAGCTCAGATACGCAGTATTTT.